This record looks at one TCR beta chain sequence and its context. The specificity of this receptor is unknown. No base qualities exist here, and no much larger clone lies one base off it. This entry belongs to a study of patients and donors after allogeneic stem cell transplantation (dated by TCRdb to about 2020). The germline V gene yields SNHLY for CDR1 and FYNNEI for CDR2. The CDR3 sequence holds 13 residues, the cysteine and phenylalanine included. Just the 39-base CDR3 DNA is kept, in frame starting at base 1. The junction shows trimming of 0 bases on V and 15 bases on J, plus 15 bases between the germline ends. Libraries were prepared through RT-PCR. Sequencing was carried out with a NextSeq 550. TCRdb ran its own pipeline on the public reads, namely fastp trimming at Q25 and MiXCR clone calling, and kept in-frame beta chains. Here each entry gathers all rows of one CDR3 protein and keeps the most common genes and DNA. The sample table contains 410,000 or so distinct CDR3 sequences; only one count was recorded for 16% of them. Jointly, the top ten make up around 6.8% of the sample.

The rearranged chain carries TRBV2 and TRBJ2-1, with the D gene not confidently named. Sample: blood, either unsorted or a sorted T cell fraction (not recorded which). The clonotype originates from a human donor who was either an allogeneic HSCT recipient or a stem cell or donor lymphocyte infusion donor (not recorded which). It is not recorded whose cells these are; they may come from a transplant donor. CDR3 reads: CASSEAVTNDPFF. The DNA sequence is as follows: TGTGCCAGCAGTGAAGCGGTCACAAACGACCCGTTCTTC.